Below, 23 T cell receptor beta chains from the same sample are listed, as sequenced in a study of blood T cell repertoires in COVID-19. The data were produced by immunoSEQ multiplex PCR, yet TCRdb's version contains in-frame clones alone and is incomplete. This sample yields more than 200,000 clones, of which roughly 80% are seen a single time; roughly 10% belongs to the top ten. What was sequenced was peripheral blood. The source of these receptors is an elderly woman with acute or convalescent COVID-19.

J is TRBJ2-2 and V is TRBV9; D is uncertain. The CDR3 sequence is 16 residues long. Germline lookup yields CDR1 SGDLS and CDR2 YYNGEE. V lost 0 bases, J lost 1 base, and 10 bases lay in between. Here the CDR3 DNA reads TGTGCCAGCAGCGTAGTTCCCGAGAAGAACACCGGGGAGCTGTTTTTT. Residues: CASSVVPEKNTGELFF.

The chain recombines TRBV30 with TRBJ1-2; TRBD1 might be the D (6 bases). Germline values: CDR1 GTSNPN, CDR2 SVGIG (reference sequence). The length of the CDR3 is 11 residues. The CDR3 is CSGEGGNGYTF. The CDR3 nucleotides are TGTTCGGGGGAGGGGGGAAATGGCTACACCTTC. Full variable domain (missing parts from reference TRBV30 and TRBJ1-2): SQTIHQWPATLVQPVGSPLSLECTVEGTSNPNLYWYRQAAGRGLQLLFYSVGIGQISSEVPQNLSASRPQDRQFILSSKKLLLSDSGFYLCSGEGGNGYTFGSGTRLTVV.

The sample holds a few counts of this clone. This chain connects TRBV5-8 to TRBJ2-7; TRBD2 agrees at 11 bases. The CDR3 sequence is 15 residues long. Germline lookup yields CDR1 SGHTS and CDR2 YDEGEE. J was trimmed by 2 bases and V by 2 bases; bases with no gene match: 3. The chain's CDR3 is CASSFPGLAAYEQYF. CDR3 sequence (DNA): TGTGCCAGCAGCTTTCCGGGACTAGCGGCCTACGAGCAGTACTTC.

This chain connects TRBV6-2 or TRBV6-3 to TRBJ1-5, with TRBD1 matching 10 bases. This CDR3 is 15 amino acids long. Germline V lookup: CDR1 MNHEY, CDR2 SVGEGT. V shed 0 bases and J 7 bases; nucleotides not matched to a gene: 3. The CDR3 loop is CASSYSDRGRQPQHF. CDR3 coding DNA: TGTGCCAGCAGTTACTCGGACAGGGGGAGACAGCCCCAGCATTTT.

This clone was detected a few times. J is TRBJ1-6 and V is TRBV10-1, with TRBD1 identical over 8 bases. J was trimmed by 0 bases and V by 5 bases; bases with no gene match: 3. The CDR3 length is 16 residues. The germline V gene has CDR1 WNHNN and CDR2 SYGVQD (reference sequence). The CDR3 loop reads CASSKQGVSYNSPLHF. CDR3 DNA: TGCGCCAGCAGTAAACAGGGGGTCTCCTATAATTCACCCCTCCACTTT.

Written as DNA, the CDR3 is TGTGCCAGCAGTCGAACGAGGACTAGCGGGGGGGCACACACAGATACGCAGTATTTT. Its translation: CASSRTRTSGGAHTDTQYF. The V and J genes are TRBV9 and TRBJ2-3, with 15 bases fitting TRBD2. Trimming took 5 bases from V and 2 from J; bases not matched to a gene: 12. CDR3 size: 19 residues. In germline, CDR1 is SGDLS, CDR2 YYNGEE.

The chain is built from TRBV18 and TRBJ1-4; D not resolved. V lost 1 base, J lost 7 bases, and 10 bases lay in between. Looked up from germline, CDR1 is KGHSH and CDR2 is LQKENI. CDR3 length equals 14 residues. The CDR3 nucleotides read TGTGCCAGCTCACCACTTAGCCGGATTGAAAAACTGTTTTTT. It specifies CASSPLSRIEKLFF.

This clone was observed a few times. CDR3 amino acids: CASSYVARHEQFF. As DNA, the CDR3 is TGTGCCAGCAGCTATGTAGCCCGACATGAGCAGTTCTTC. The chain couples TRBV7-8 to TRBJ2-1; D call uncertain. Germline-derived CDR1 and CDR2 are SGHVS and FQNEAQ. This CDR3 has 13 amino acids. With 4 bases removed from V and 8 bases from J, the gap between germline ends came to 12 bases.

CDR3 region: CASSPVRNTEAFF. Written as DNA, the CDR3 is TGTGCCAGCAGTCCTGTCAGGAACACTGAAGCTTTCTTT. The chain couples TRBV12-3 or TRBV12-4 to TRBJ1-1, with unresolved D. CDR3 length equals 13 residues. Trimming took 5 bases from V and 1 from J, leaving 8 bases between them.

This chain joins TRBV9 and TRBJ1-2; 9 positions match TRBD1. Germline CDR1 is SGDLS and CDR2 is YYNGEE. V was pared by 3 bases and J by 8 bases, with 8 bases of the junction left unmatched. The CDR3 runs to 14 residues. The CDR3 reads CASSAHTGGGGYTF. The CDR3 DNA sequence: TGTGCCAGCAGCGCTCATACAGGGGGCGGGGGCTACACCTTC.

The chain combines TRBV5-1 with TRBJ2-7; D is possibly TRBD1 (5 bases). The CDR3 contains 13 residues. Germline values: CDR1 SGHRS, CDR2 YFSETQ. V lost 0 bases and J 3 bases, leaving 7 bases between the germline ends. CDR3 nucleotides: TGCGCCAGCAGCTTGGACAGGAACTACGAGCAGTACTTC. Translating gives CASSLDRNYEQYF.

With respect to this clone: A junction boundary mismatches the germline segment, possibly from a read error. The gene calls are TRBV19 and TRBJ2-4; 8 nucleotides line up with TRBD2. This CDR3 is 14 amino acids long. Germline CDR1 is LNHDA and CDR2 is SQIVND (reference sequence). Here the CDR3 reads CASSINGGAPVPHF. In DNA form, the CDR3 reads TGTGCCAGTAGTATAAACGGGGGGGCCCCCGTCCCCCATTTC.

The DNA for the CDR3 is TGTGCCAGCAGCGCGATGACAGGGGCCGACACCGGGGAGCTGTTTTTT. Translating it yields CASSAMTGADTGELFF. The chain employs TRBV11-1 and TRBJ2-2, with 8 bases that match TRBD1. CDR1 and CDR2 from the germline V gene are SGHAT and FQDESV (reference sequence). Trimming at V came to 5 bases and at J to 3 bases, leaving 8 bases not matched to a gene. CDR3 length equals 16 residues.

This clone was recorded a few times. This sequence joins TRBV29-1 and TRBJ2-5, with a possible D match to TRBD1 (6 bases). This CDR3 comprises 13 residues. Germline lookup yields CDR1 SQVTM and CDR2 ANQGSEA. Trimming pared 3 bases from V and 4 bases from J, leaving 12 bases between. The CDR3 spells CSVDYGRGETQYF. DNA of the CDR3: TGCAGCGTTGATTACGGCAGGGGAGAGACCCAGTACTTC.

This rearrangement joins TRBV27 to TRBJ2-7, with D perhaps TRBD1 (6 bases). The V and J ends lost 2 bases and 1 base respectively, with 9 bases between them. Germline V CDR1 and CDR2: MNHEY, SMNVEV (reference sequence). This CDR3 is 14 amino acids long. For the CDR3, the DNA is TGTGCCAGCAGTTTAACACAGGGTTCCTACGAGCAGTACTTC. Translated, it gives CASSLTQGSYEQYF.

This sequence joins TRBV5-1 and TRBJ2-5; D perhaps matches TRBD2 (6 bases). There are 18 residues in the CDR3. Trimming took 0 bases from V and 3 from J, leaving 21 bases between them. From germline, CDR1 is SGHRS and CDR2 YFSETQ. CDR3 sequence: CASSLGGGTEAPEETQYF. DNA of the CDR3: TGCGCCAGCAGCTTGGGGGGCGGGACGGAGGCTCCCGAAGAGACCCAGTACTTC.

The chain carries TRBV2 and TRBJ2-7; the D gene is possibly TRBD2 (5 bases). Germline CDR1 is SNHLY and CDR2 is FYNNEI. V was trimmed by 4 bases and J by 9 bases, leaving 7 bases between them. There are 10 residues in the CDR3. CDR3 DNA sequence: TGTGCCAGCAGTGTTGGAGGGCAGTACTTC. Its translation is CASSVGGQYF.

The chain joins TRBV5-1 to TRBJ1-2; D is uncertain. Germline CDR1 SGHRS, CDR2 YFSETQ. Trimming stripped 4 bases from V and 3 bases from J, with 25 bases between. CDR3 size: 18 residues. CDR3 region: CASSREGLGNSPYYGYTF. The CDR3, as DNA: TGCGCCAGCAGCCGGGAAGGGCTGGGGAACTCCCCCTACTATGGCTACACCTTC.

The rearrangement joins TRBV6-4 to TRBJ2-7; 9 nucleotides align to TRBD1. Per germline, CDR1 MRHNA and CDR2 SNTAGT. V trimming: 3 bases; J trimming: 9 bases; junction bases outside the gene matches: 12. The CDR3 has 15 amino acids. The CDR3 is CASSELPGTGSGQYF. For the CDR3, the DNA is TGTGCCAGCAGTGAACTCCCCGGGACAGGGTCAGGGCAGTACTTC.

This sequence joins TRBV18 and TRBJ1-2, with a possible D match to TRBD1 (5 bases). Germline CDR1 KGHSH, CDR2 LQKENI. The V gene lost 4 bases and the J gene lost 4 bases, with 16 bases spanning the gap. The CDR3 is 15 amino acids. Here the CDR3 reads CASSRSGGEGYGYTF. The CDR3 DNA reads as TGTGCCAGCTCACGCAGCGGGGGAGAAGGCTATGGCTACACCTTC.

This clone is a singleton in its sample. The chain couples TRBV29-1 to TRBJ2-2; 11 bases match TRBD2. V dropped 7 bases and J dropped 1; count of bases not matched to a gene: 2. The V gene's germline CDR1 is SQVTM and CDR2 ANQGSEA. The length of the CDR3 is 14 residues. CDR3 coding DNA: TGCAGCGGCCTAGCGGGGGGGAACACCGGGGAGCTGTTTTTT. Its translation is CSGLAGGNTGELFF.

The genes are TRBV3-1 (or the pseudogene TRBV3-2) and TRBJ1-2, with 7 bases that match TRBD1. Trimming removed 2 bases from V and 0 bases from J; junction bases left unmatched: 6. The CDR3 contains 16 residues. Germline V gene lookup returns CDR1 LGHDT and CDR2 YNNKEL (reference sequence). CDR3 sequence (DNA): TGTGCCAGCAGCCAAAGGGCCGGGACAGCTAACTATGGCTACACCTTC. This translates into CASSQRAGTANYGYTF.

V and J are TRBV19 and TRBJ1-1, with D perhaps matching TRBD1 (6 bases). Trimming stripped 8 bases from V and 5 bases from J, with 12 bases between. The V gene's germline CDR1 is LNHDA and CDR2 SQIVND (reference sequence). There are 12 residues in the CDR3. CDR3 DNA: TGTGCCAGTGCCCCCAGGGGAACTGAAGCTTTCTTT. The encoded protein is CASAPRGTEAFF.